These 21 T cell receptor beta chains were all obtained from the same sample, sequenced in a study of T cell clusters in autoimmune cytopenias. TRB amplification used approximately 270 ng of peripheral blood genomic DNA. One tube held mixed TRB-A and TRB-B primer pools for touch-down PCR. TCRdb reprocessed the multiplex PCR reads, keeping one entry per CDR3 protein, no DNA. Its table lists approximately 7,000 distinct CDR3 sequences. Sample: peripheral blood. The receptors shown here come from a human donor with an autoimmune cytopenia or autoimmune hepatitis (not recorded which).

The gene calls are TRBV19 and TRBJ1-1; TCRdb designates TRBD1, a call that cannot be tested without DNA. CDR1 and CDR2 (germline): LNHDA, SQIVND (reference sequence). This CDR3 has 15 residues. The chain's CDR3 is CASSPGTGLNTEAFF.

The chain uses TRBV5-5 and TRBJ1-1; the TRBD1 assignment by TCRdb is unverifiable without DNA. The V gene's germline CDR1 is SGHKS and CDR2 YYEKEE (reference sequence). The CDR3 contains 14 residues. CDR3 residues: CASSLESQGSEAFF.

The chain combines TRBV18 with TRBJ2-5; TCRdb's assignment of TRBD2 cannot be checked, as there is no DNA. The CDR3 loop spans 16 amino acids. In germline, CDR1 is KGHSH, CDR2 LQKENI. The CDR3 spells CASSPLRQVSGETQYF.

The J gene is TRBJ2-1, the V gene TRBV27; the TCRdb call, TRBD2, lacks DNA for checking. The CDR3 is 18 residues long. Germline CDR1 is MNHEY and CDR2 is SMNVEV (reference sequence). The CDR3 loop is CASNPGTSGRTQYNEQFF.

The chain uses TRBV28 and TRBJ1-2; the TRBD1 assignment by TCRdb is unverifiable without DNA. The CDR3 length is 12 residues. The germline V gene has CDR1 MDHEN and CDR2 SYDVKM. Here the CDR3 reads CASSLYGAGYTF.

This clonotype is deemed medium-sized by its frequency. The chain joins TRBV7-2 to TRBJ1-5. In germline, CDR1 is SGHTA, CDR2 FQGNSA. This CDR3 has 13 amino acids. The CDR3 is CASSLAVDQPQHF.

This sequence joins TRBV12-3 or TRBV12-4 and TRBJ2-7. This CDR3 is built from 13 residues. CDR3: CASRRGGAYEQYF.

V is TRBV27 and J is TRBJ2-7; checking the TCRdb D call of TRBD1 is not possible without DNA. Germline V CDR1 and CDR2: MNHEY, SMNVEV (reference sequence). The CDR3 length is 17 residues. This CDR3 reads CASSLGTGGTSSYEQYF.

In terms of frequency, this clonotype is medium-sized (0.01 to 0.1%). The V and J genes are TRBV20-1 and TRBJ2-7. CDR1 is DFQATT, CDR2 SNEGSKA, per germline (reference sequence). This CDR3 is 13 amino acids long. The CDR3 loop is CSARDDSSYEQYF.

The CDR3 loop is CASSLGSGRKGDTQYF. The chain has TRBV12-3 or TRBV12-4 and TRBJ2-3; TCRdb's D call, TRBD1, is unchecked because there is no DNA. The CDR3 length is 16 residues.

Measured by frequency, this clonotype is large. This rearrangement joins TRBV13 to TRBJ2-1; TCRdb names TRBD2, which stays unverified in the absence of DNA. This CDR3 has 18 amino acids. Germline CDR1 is PRHDT and CDR2 is FYEKMQ (reference sequence). CDR3: CASSLGLTASGGYNEQFF.

Considering frequency, this clonotype is medium-sized. The chain has TRBV7-3 and TRBJ2-5; TCRdb picks TRBD2, but there is no DNA to check that call. This CDR3 contains 14 residues. Germline CDR1 SGHTA, CDR2 FQGTGA. This CDR3 reads CASSSGLLGQTQYF.

The V and J genes are TRBV12-3 or TRBV12-4 and TRBJ1-1. This CDR3 has 14 amino acids. The CDR3 loop is CASRTTGRYTEAFF.

This clonotype registers medium-sized by frequency. The chain combines TRBV19 with TRBJ2-3; TCRdb lists TRBD2, though no DNA is available to test this call. The CDR3 extends over 19 amino acids. Germline V gene data show CDR1 as LNHDA and CDR2 as SQIVND (reference sequence). The CDR3 loop reads CASSTRTSGGAPSTDTQYF.

The chain joins TRBV18 to TRBJ2-5; the D call from TCRdb, TRBD1, cannot be confirmed without DNA. This CDR3 has 13 amino acids. Germline V gene sequence: CDR1 KGHSH, CDR2 LQKENI. CDR3 in amino acids: CASSTLAGETQYF.

V is TRBV20-1 and J is TRBJ1-3; TCRdb proposes TRBD1, but this gene call is untestable without DNA. The CDR3 sequence is 14 residues long. Germline CDR1 reads DFQATT; CDR2 reads SNEGSKA (reference sequence). The CDR3: CSARGSGDGNTIYF.

The chain carries TRBV19 and TRBJ1-2; the D call from TCRdb, TRBD1, cannot be confirmed without DNA. Germline CDR1 and CDR2: LNHDA and SQIVND (reference sequence). CDR3 length equals 13 residues. CDR3 protein: CASSPDRSYGYTF.

The chain combines TRBV12-5 with TRBJ1-2. This CDR3 region has 12 residues. Germline lookup yields CDR1 LGHNT and CDR2 FRNRAP. The CDR3 here is CASGSPFYGYTF.

The chain is built from TRBV10-1 and TRBJ2-2; checking the TCRdb D call of TRBD2 is not possible without DNA. The CDR3 has 16 residues. The V gene's germline CDR1 is WNHNN and CDR2 SYGVQD (reference sequence). The CDR3 spells CASSASGGKNTGELFF.

The genes are TRBV4-1 and TRBJ2-2; with no DNA, the TCRdb D assignment of TRBD1 cannot be verified. Germline V gene sequence: CDR1 MGHRA, CDR2 YSYEKL. CDR3 length: 15 residues. CDR3 loop: CASSAPQGLVGELFF.

This clonotype is labeled medium-sized based on frequency. The chain combines TRBV19 with TRBJ1-6. The length of the CDR3 is 18 residues. CDR1 is LNHDA and CDR2 is SQIVND in the germline V gene (reference sequence). CDR3 in amino acids: CASSMRVFRADYNSPLHF.